Included here is one TCR beta chain sequence, with context. The data derive from a study of blood T cell repertoires in COVID-19. For the study at large: Collection of acute and convalescent COVID-19 samples took place in the United States, Italy and Spain.

Enrollees, about 18 to 95 years old, lived in about two dozen US areas. Cohorts were based on clinical histories the participants reported. Generated by immunoSEQ multiplex PCR, the TCRdb table keeps only in-frame clones and is missing some. The sample comprises more than 250,000 clones, roughly nine tenths of which are singletons, and 15% to 20% rests with the top ten. Sequencing was done on a sample of PBMCs or T cells enriched from blood (not recorded which). This TCR was sampled from a woman aged 25-40 years who had recovered from COVID-19.

CDR3 amino acids: CASSYVYSGAYTDTQYF. CDR3 in DNA: TGTGCCAGCAGTTACGTCTATAGCGGGGCCTACACAGATACGCAGTATTTT. The chain recombines TRBV6-2 or TRBV6-3 with TRBJ2-3; 8 bases fit TRBD2. Germline V gene sequence: CDR1 MNHEY, CDR2 SVGEGT. The CDR3 runs to 17 residues. With V trimmed by 2 bases and J by 2 bases, 9 bases remained unmatched.